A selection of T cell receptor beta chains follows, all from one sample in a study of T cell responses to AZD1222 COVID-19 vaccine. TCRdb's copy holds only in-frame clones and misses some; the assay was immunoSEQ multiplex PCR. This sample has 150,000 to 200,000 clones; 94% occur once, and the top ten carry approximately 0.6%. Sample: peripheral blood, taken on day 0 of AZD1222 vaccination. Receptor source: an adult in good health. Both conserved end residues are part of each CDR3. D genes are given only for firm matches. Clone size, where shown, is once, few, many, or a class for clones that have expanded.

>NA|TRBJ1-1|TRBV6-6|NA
TGTGCCAGCAGGTTCAATCTAGAGGTTGCGAACACTGAAGCTTTCTTT
CASRFNLEVANTEAFF
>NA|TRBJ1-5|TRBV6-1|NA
TGTGCCAGCAGTGAGATGGGGATTGGAGGCAATCAGCCCCAGCATTTT
CASSEMGIGGNQPQHF
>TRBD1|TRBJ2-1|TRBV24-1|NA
TGTGCCACCAGTGATCGACAGGGCGATGAGCAGTTCTTC
CATSDRQGDEQFF
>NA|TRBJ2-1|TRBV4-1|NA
TGCGCCAGCAGCCATGTACCCAATGAGCAGTTCTTC
CASSHVPNEQFF
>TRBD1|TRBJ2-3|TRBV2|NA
TGTGCCAGCAGGGATGGACAGGTCATCACAGATACGCAGTATTTT
CASRDGQVITDTQYF
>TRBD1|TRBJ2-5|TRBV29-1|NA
TGCAGCGCCCATGGGCCAGGGGGCGAGACCCAGTACTTC
CSAHGPGGETQYF
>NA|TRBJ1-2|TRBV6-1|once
TGTGCCAGCAGTGAAGCCATGGGGGGGCATAGATCGTTCAGATCGGGCTACACCTTC
CASSEAMGGHRSFRSGYTF
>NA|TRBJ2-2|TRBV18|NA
TGTGCCAGCTCGGAACTAGGGACCGGGGAGCTGTTTTTT
CASSELGTGELFF
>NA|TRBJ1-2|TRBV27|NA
TGTGCCAGCTTAGGTTACCATGGCTACACCTTC
CASLGYHGYTF
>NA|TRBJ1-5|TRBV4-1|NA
TGCGCCAGCAGCCAAGATGGGGGTCAGCCCCAGCATTTT
CASSQDGGQPQHF
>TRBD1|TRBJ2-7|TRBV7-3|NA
TGTGCCAGCGCACCGGGACAGAGGTACGAGCAGTACTTC
CASAPGQRYEQYF
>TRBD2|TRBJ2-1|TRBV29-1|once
TGCAGCGTTGAGCTAGCGGGAGTCAATGAGCAGTTCTTC
CSVELAGVNEQFF
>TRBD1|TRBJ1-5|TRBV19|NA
TGTGCCAGTAGTAGCAGGGGGCCCAATCAGCCCCAGCATTTT
CASSSRGPNQPQHF
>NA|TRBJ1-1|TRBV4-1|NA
TGCGCCAGCAGCCAAGAGAAGGGCGTAAACACTGAAGCTTTCTTT
CASSQEKGVNTEAFF
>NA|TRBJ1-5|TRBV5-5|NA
TGTGCCAGCAGCTTGGCAGGGGAGGCGGGCAATCAGCCCCAGCATTTT
CASSLAGEAGNQPQHF
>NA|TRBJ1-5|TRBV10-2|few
TGCGCCAGCAGCGAACAGGGAAGCAATCAGCCCCAGCATTTT
CASSEQGSNQPQHF
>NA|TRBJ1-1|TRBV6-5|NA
TGTGCCAGCAGACGCAAAAACACTGAAGCTTTCTTT
CASRRKNTEAFF
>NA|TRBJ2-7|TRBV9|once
TGTGCCAGCAGCGCGGGGGAGCCCTCGGAGCAGTACTTC
CASSAGEPSEQYF
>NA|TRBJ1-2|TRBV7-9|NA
TGTGCCAGCAGCTTAGGTAACAGGGAATTCGGCTATGGCTACACCTTC
CASSLGNREFGYGYTF
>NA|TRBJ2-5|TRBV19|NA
TGTGCCAGTAGGGGGATAAATCAAGAGACCCAGTACTTC
CASRGINQETQYF
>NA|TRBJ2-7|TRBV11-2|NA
TGTGCCAGCAACCCATTCCCCCCCCGGCCCTCCTACGAGCAGTACTTC
CASNPFPPRPSYEQYF
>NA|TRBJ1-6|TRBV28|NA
TGTGCCAGCAGTGTCAGACGTTCACCCCTCCACTTT
CASSVRRSPLHF
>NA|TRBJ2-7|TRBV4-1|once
TGCGCCAGCACCAACGTGGAACAGCCCCGCTCCTACGAGCAGTACTTC
CASTNVEQPRSYEQYF
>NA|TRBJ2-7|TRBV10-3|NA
TGTGCCATCAGTGAGTCGACGGACAGTTCCTACGAGCAGTACTTC
CAISESTDSSYEQYF
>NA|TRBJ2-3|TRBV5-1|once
TGCGCCAGCAGCTTGGCCCCGGGGGCAGATACGCAGTATTTT
CASSLAPGADTQYF
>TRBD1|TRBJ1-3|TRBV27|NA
TGTGCCAGCCGAATCTCAGGGGGAGGAAACACCATATATTTT
CASRISGGGNTIYF
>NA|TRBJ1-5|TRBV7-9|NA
TGTGCCAGCAGCCCAGTTTCTGACAATCAGCCCCAGCATTTT
CASSPVSDNQPQHF
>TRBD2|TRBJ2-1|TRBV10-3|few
TGTGCCATCAGTGAGTCCGGGACTAGCAACAATGAGCAGTTCTTC
CAISESGTSNNEQFF
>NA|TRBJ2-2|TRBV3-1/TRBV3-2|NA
TGTGCCAGCAGCTTCGACGTGTGGGACACCGGGGAGCTGTTTTTT
CASSFDVWDTGELFF
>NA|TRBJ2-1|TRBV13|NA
TGTGCCAGCAGCAGGGGTATAGGGGGCTCCTACAATGAGCAGTTCTTC
CASSRGIGGSYNEQFF
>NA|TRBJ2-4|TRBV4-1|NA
TGCGCCAGCAGCCGGGTTTCGGACGGAGGGAACATTCAGTACTTC
CASSRVSDGGNIQYF
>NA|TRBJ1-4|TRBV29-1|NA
TGCAGCGGACAGGTCCCAACTAATGAAAAACTGTTTTTT
CSGQVPTNEKLFF
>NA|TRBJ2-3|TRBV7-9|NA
TGTGCCAGCAGCCCAAGCCTCCGATCGGGCACAGATACGCAGTATTTT
CASSPSLRSGTDTQYF
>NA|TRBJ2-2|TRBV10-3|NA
TGTGCCATCAGTGAGTCTCCCGGTCGGGGGAGTGGAGTCGGGGAGCTGTTTTTT
CAISESPGRGSGVGELFF
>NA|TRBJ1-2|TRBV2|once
TGTGCCAGCAGTGAAGCGCTCGGGAGCTACACCTTC
CASSEALGSYTF
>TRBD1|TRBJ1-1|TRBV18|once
TGTGCCAGCTCCATCGCATTACAGGGGGACGCTTTCTTT
CASSIALQGDAFF
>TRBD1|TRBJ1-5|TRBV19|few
TGTGCCAGTAGTTTCGGGACAGGGACATCCGATCAGCCCCAGCATTTT
CASSFGTGTSDQPQHF
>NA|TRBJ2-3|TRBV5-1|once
TGCGCCAGCAGCTTGGACCCAGCGGCCACAGATACGCAGTATTTT
CASSLDPAATDTQYF
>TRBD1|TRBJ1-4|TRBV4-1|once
TGCGCCAGCAGCCAAGATGGGACAGGGGCGTTTGAAAAACTGTTTTTT
CASSQDGTGAFEKLFF
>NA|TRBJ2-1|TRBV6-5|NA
TGTGCCTCCAGACAGGAGGGGGGCAATGAGCAGTTCTTC
CASRQEGGNEQFF
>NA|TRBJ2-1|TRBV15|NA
TGTGCCACCAGCAGAGATGGTACGGTGTTGGCCTACAATGAGCAGTTCTTC
CATSRDGTVLAYNEQFF
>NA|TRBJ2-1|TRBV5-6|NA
TGTGCCAGCAGCAGGGGGAGGGCCGGCGAGCAGTTCTTC
CASSRGRAGEQFF
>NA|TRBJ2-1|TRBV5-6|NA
TGTGCCAGCAGCTTGCCGGGAGAGCAGTTCTTC
CASSLPGEQFF
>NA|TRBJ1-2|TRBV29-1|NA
TGCAGCGTTTTAACCTACTATGGCTACACCTTC
CSVLTYYGYTF
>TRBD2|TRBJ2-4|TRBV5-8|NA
TGTGCCAGCAGCTTGGGGGGGGGCATTCAGTACTTC
CASSLGGGIQYF